This T cell receptor beta chain was identified in a study of blood T cell repertoires in COVID-19. Sequencing was performed with immunoSEQ multiplex PCR; in TCRdb, only in-frame clones are kept and a portion is missing. Among about 280,000 clones listed, 85% were seen once. The length of the CDR3 is 16 residues. With 2 bases clipped from V and 1 base from J, the junction kept 8 bases outside the gene matches. Germline V gene data show CDR1 as LNHDA and CDR2 as SQIVND (reference sequence). This receptor was taken from a human donor in a cohort sampled during active COVID-19. The source material was peripheral blood. This sequence joins TRBV19 and TRBJ2-7; 7 bases fit TRBD1. CDR3: CASSISWTGVSYEQYF. The CDR3 DNA follows: TGTGCCAGTAGTATAAGCTGGACAGGAGTTTCCTACGAGCAGTACTTC.